These T cell receptor beta chains were read from a single sample in a study of T cells in Graves' hyperthyroidism and ophthalmopathy. TCRdb reanalysed the multiplex PCR reads using MiXCR and keeps one entry per CDR3 protein. The table includes about 720,000 distinct CDR3 sequences, around a sixth detected once. Material for sequencing was blood. All receptors come from a woman in her 50s with Graves' hyperthyroidism that later progressed to Graves' ophthalmopathy. Each CDR3 is given with its conserved first and last residue. The order of the fields is D gene, J gene, V gene, clone size, CDR3 DNA, CDR3 protein. The D gene is left open where the match is weak. For some rows the clone size is stated as once, few or many, or as a class when expanded; others skip it.

TRBD1,TRBJ1-1,TRBV18,-,TGTGCCAGCTCACCAGGGGACAGGGAGAACACTGAAGCTTTCTTT,CASSPGDRENTEAFF
-,TRBJ2-2,TRBV18,few,TGTGCCAGCTCATTCTCGACAACGAACACCGGGGAGCTGTTTTTT,CASSFSTTNTGELFF
-,TRBJ2-7,TRBV6-5,few,TGTGCCAGCAGTTACACGGGACCTGCCTACGAGCAGTACTTC,CASSYTGPAYEQYF
-,TRBJ1-1,TRBV3-1,many,TGTGCCAGCAGCCAAGGATTCAGTCAGAACACTGAAGCTTTCTTT,CASSQGFSQNTEAFF
-,TRBJ2-7,TRBV5-1,once,TGCGCCAGCAGCTTGGCCGGCGGAGACTGCGAGCAGTACTTC,CASSLAGGDCEQYF
-,TRBJ1-1,TRBV2,-,TGTGCCAGCAGGCGAAAGAACGGGGTGCGGATGAACACTGAAGCTTCCTTT,CASRRKNGVRMNTEASF
TRBD1,TRBJ1-1,TRBV18,-,TGTGCCAGCTCACCTGGACAGGTTCGGCACACTGAAGCTTTCTTT,CASSPGQVRHTEAFF
-,TRBJ1-5,TRBV12-3/TRBV12-4,-,TGTGCCAGCAGTCCACAGGGCGGGATTCATCAGCCCCAGCATTTT,CASSPQGGIHQPQHF
TRBD2,TRBJ2-5,TRBV20-1,-,TGCAGTGCTAGAGATGGTGCGGGGGGAGAAGAGACCCAGTACTTC,CSARDGAGGEETQYF
TRBD2,TRBJ2-3,TRBV7-9,many,TGTGCCAGCGCGGAAGCGGGGGACACAGATACGCAGTATTTT,CASAEAGDTDTQYF
TRBD1,TRBJ1-5,TRBV5-1,many,TGCGCCAGCAGTGGGACAGGGGGCATGGGGCAGCCCCAGCATTTT,CASSGTGGMGQPQHF
TRBD1,TRBJ1-1,TRBV7-9,many,TGTGCCAGCAGCCTACCGGGACAGCCGAACACTGAAGCTTTCTTT,CASSLPGQPNTEAFF
-,TRBJ1-6,TRBV5-4,many,TGTGCCAGCAGCCTAGATAATTCACCCCTCCACTTT,CASSLDNSPLHF
TRBD1,TRBJ1-6,TRBV4-1,few,TGCGCCAGCAGCCAAGAAGTGGCAGGGGGTGCTTCACCCCTCCACTTT,CASSQEVAGGASPLHF
-,TRBJ2-7,TRBV19,few,TGTGCCAGTAGTCGGGCGGGTGAAGAGCAGTACTTC,CASSRAGEEQYF
TRBD2,TRBJ2-3,TRBV12-3/TRBV12-4,many,TGTGCCAGCAGTTTAGGCCTAGCGGGGGGGCCTAGAGATACGCAGTATTTT,CASSLGLAGGPRDTQYF
TRBD1,TRBJ1-1,TRBV20-1,-,TGCAGTGCTACGGACAGGGGAGGTAGGGCTTTCTTT,CSATDRGGRAFF
-,TRBJ2-7,TRBV11-2,many,TGTGCCAGCAGACCGGGACACCTCTACGAGCAGTACTTC,CASRPGHLYEQYF
-,TRBJ2-7,TRBV18,-,TGTGCCAGCTCGTCGAGGGGGGGGCCCTACGAGCAGTACTTC,CASSSRGGPYEQYF
-,TRBJ2-5,TRBV2,few,TGTGCCAGCACTGGATCAACACGCCAAGAGACCCAGTACTTC,CASTGSTRQETQYF
-,TRBJ1-2,TRBV9,-,TGTGCCAGCAGCCCACAAACGGCATGGGCCTATGGCTACACCTTC,CASSPQTAWAYGYTF
-,TRBJ1-5,TRBV28,many,TGTGCCAGCAGTTCCCCCGGGTCTAGCAATCAGCCCCAGCATTTT,CASSSPGSSNQPQHF
TRBD1,TRBJ2-1,TRBV19,few,TGTGCCAGTACCATGGACAGGAGCTCCTACAATGAGCAGTTCTTC,CASTMDRSSYNEQFF
TRBD2,TRBJ2-5,TRBV20-1,many,TGCAGTGCTAGAGCTCTCGGGGAGGGGTTGGAGACCCAGTACTTC,CSARALGEGLETQYF
TRBD1,TRBJ1-1,TRBV11-1,many,TGTGCCAGCAGCTCGCTGGACAGGGAGGACACTGAAGCTTTCTTT,CASSSLDREDTEAFF
-,TRBJ2-5,TRBV5-6,-,TGTGCCAGCAGCTTGGCATGGGGGGAGACCCAGTACTTC,CASSLAWGETQYF
TRBD2,TRBJ2-7,TRBV6-1,few,TGTGCCAGCAGTGAGGCTAGCGGCCCCTACGAGCAGTACTTC,CASSEASGPYEQYF
TRBD1,TRBJ1-4,TRBV7-9,-,TGTGCCAGCACCTTGGGACAGTATAATGAAAAACTGTTTTTT,CASTLGQYNEKLFF
TRBD1,TRBJ1-2,TRBV20-1,many,TGCAGTGCCCCCCCAACAGGGGCAAACTATGGCTACACCTTC,CSAPPTGANYGYTF
-,TRBJ1-1,TRBV20-1,many,TGCAGTGTACCTGGGGAGTCGAGCTACACTGAAGCTTTCTTT,CSVPGESSYTEAFF
TRBD1,TRBJ1-5,TRBV6-1,many,TGTGCCAGCAGTGCCCGACAGGGTTGGCAGCCCCAGCATTTT,CASSARQGWQPQHF
-,TRBJ2-5,TRBV30,many,TGTGCCTGGGATGCGGGTACCCAGTACTTC,CAWDAGTQYF
-,TRBJ1-2,TRBV27,-,TGTGCCAGCAGTTCATACAGGGAGAGATATGGCTACACCTTC,CASSSYRERYGYTF